Presented here are 9 T cell receptor beta chains from one specimen sequenced in a study of T cell repertoires in cytomegalovirus infection. For these TCRs, the target antigens are not known. TCRdb reanalysed the reads using MiXCR and keeps one entry per CDR3 protein. The sample carries about 830,000 distinct CDR3 sequences, approximately 29% recorded once. Sequenced here: cultured CD8+ T cells from PBMCs, sampled from culture after CMV antigen stimulation. The receptors shown here come from a human donor in good health (CMV status not recorded). Some clones in this sample may be carry-over from other donors' samples.

Concerning this clonotype itself: At one boundary the junction diverges from the germline segment, which might be a read error. The rearrangement joins TRBV7-6 to TRBJ2-1; possibly TRBD2 for D (7 bases). This CDR3 contains 19 residues. Per germline, CDR1 SGHVS and CDR2 FNYEAQ. CDR3 in DNA: TGTGCCAGCAGCTTACTCGGAACCCGGGGCGGGGGCCGGGGCAATGCGCAGTTCTTC. Translating it yields CASSLLGTRGGGRGNAQFF.

The V call is TRBV6-6, the J call TRBJ2-1; TRBD1 aligns across 9 bases. The J segment lost 9 bases and the V segment lost 1 base, leaving 7 bases of the junction unmatched. Germline assignment: CDR1 MNHNY and CDR2 SVGAGI (reference sequence). The CDR3 length is 15 residues. The CDR3 coding sequence is TGTGCCAGCAGTTACTGGACAGGGGCCGATAGTGAGCAGTTCTTC. Translating gives CASSYWTGADSEQFF.

The DNA of the CDR3 is TGTGCCAGCAGCTTAGCGAAAAAAACTAGCGGGGAACACAATGAGCAGTTCTTC. Translating gives CASSLAKKTSGEHNEQFF. J is TRBJ2-1 and V is TRBV7-6; 10 bases fit TRBD2. Germline V gene sequence: CDR1 SGHVS, CDR2 FNYEAQ. J lost 5 bases, V lost 0 bases, and 10 bases had no gene match. This CDR3 comprises 18 residues.

This clonotype occurred many times. The CDR3 DNA is TGTGCCAGCAGTTTAGCGACACACGGGGGACAAAGGGGCTACACCTTC. It encodes CASSLATHGGQRGYTF. This sequence joins TRBV12-3 or TRBV12-4 and TRBJ1-2; D might be TRBD1 (6 bases). There are 16 residues in the CDR3. The V and J ends lost 0 bases and 8 bases respectively, with 19 bases between them.

This sequence joins TRBV28 and TRBJ2-5; D is uncertain. Germline lookup yields CDR1 MDHEN and CDR2 SYDVKM. CDR3 length: 16 residues. Trimming cost V 5 bases and J 3 bases, with 19 bases left between them. CDR3 in amino acids: CASSLFWVAQKETQYF. The CDR3 nucleotides are TGTGCCAGCAGTCTCTTCTGGGTGGCGCAGAAAGAGACCCAGTACTTC.

The sample holds a few counts of this clonotype. The J gene is TRBJ1-1, the V gene TRBV12-3 or TRBV12-4; no reliable D call. This CDR3 is 14 amino acids long. Trimming removed 5 bases from V and 4 bases from J, with 14 bases in between. The CDR3 region is CASSPPTIGTEAFF. The CDR3 coding sequence is TGTGCCAGCAGTCCCCCCACAATTGGCACTGAAGCTTTCTTT.

In its sample, this clonotype was seen a few times. The chain uses TRBV27 and TRBJ1-6; D is possibly TRBD1 (6 bases). Trimming removed 7 bases from V and 10 bases from J, with 11 bases in between. CDR3 length: 12 residues. Germline values: CDR1 MNHEY, CDR2 SMNVEV (reference sequence). The CDR3: CASKPGGSPLHF. The DNA for the CDR3 is TGTGCCAGCAAACCCGGGGGCTCACCCCTCCACTTT.

The V gene is TRBV5-1, the J gene TRBJ1-2, with a tentative D call TRBD1 (5 bases). The CDR3 is 12 amino acids. Trimming took 7 bases from V and 4 from J, leaving 11 bases between them. Germline V gene data show CDR1 as SGHRS and CDR2 as YFSETQ. The CDR3 nucleotides are TGCGCCAGCTACCAGGGAGGCTATGGCTACACCTTC. Protein sequence: CASYQGGYGYTF.

This clonotype was seen just once. This rearrangement joins TRBV9 to TRBJ2-5; 8 bases are a match to TRBD1. This CDR3 comprises 14 residues. The J segment lost 5 bases and the V segment lost 3 bases, leaving 6 bases of the junction unmatched. Germline V CDR1 and CDR2: SGDLS, YYNGEE. The CDR3 nucleotides read TGTGCCAGCAGCGAGACAGGGGCGGGGGAGACCCAGTACTTC. It specifies CASSETGAGETQYF.